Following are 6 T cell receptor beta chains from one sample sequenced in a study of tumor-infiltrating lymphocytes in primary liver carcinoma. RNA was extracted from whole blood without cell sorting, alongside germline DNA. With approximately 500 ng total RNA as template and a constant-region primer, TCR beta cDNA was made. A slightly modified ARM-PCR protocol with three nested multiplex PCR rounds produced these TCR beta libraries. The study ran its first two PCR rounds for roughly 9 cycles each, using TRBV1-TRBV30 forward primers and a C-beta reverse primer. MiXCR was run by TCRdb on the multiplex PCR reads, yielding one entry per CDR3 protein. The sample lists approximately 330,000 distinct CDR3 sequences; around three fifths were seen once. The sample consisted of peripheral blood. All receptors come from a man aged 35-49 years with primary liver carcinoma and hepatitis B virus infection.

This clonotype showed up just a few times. CDR3 nucleotide sequence: TGTGCCAGCAGTTACGCCCCCGGCACAGGGACCTACGAGCAGTACTTC. Encoded protein: CASSYAPGTGTYEQYF. The rearrangement links TRBV6-5 to TRBJ2-7; D is perhaps TRBD1 (6 bases). V lost 2 bases and J 2 bases, leaving 16 bases between the germline ends. CDR1 MNHEY and CDR2 SVGAGI come from the germline V gene. The CDR3 has 16 amino acids.

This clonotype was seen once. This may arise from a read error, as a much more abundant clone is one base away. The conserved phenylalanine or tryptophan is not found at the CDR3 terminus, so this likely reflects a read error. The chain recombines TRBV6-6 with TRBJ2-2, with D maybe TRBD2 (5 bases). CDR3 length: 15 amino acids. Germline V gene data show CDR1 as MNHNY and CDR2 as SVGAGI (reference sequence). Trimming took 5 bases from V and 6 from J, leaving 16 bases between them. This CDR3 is CASSVRDIRPGELFL. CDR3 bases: TGTGCCAGCAGTGTACGGGATATACGTCCCGGGGAGCTGTTTCTT.

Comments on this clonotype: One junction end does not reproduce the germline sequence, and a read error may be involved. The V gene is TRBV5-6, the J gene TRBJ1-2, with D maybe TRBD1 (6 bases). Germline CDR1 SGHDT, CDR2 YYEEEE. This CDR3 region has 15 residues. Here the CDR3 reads CASSLAIGGPYGCTF. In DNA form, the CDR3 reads TGTGCCAGCAGCTTGGCGATTGGGGGGCCCTATGGCTGCACCTTC.

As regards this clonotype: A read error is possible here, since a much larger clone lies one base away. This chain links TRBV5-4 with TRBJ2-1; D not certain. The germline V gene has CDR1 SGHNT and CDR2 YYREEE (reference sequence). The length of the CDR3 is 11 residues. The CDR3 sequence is CASSIGDEQLF. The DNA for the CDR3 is TGTGCCAGCAGCATTGGCGATGAGCAGCTCTTC.

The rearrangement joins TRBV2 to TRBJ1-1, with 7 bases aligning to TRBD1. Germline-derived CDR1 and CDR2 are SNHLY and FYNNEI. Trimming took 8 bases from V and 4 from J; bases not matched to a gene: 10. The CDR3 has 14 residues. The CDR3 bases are TGTGCCAGCCACCGCTATCAGGGGGGCACTGAAGCTTTCTTT. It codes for CASHRYQGGTEAFF.

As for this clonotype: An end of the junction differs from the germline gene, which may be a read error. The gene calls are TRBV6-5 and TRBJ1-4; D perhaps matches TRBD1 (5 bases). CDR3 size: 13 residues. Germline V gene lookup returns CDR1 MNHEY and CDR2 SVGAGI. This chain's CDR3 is CAISVTVNEKLFF. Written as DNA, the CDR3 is TGTGCCATCAGTGTGACAGTTAATGAAAAACTGTTTTTT.